The 6 T cell receptor beta chains reported below all come from one sample, sequenced in a study of vaccination effects on CD4 cells after COVID-19. TCRdb's table, derived via immunoSEQ multiplex PCR, lists solely in-frame clones and lacks some. The sample gives tens of thousands of clones, 79% of which show up once; roughly 5.6% is in the top ten. The antigens for these receptors are not known. Within the ViraFEST assay, antigen-specific CD4+ T cells underwent expansion with viral peptide pools prior to sequencing. With 9 to 11 days of culture completed, CD4+ T cells were isolated. Vaccinated recipients, who were negative for nucleocapsid antibodies, had no history of SARS-CoV-2 infection. This specimen consisted of CD4+ T cells from PBMCs cultured with HCoV-OC43 spike peptides, obtained before COVID-19 vaccination. The subset was: HCoV-OC43 spike overlapping peptide pool stimulation. The receptor source for this set is a human donor who received a COVID-19 vaccine.

J is TRBJ1-5 and V is TRBV29-1; TRBD1 matches at 7 bases. V lost 8 bases, J lost 4 bases, and 20 bases stayed unmatched. The CDR3 covers 17 residues. CDR1 and CDR2 from the germline V gene are SQVTM and ANQGSEA. CDR3 bases: TGCAGCCCCAAAGGACAGGACGGCTTTTTGAGAAATCAGCCCCAGCATTTT. Its protein product is CSPKGQDGFLRNQPQHF.

This clone was counted a few times. The V call is TRBV3-1 (or the pseudogene TRBV3-2), the J call TRBJ1-6, with 10 positions matching TRBD1. The germline V gene encodes CDR1 LGHDT and CDR2 YNNKEL (reference sequence). The CDR3 has 16 residues. Trimming took 6 bases from V and 4 from J; bases not matched to a gene: 6. CDR3 protein: CASSRDRGRYNSPLHF. The CDR3 DNA follows: TGTGCCAGCAGTCGGGACAGGGGAAGATATAATTCACCCCTCCACTTT.

This chain uses TRBV2 with TRBJ2-3, with D uncertain. The length of the CDR3 is 14 residues. With 6 bases removed from V and 4 bases from J, the gap between germline ends came to 14 bases. CDR1 is SNHLY and CDR2 is FYNNEI in the germline V gene. The DNA of the CDR3 is TGTGCCAGCAGGGACGGATCTGGTGCAGATACGCAGTATTTT. Translation gives CASRDGSGADTQYF.

The J gene is TRBJ2-3, the V gene TRBV2; 9 nucleotides agree with TRBD2. Trimming at V came to 5 bases and at J to 1 base, leaving 4 bases not matched to a gene. Germline assignment: CDR1 SNHLY and CDR2 FYNNEI. The CDR3 loop spans 15 amino acids. DNA for the CDR3: TGTGCCAGCAGTTATAGCGGGGGACGCACAGATACGCAGTATTTT. Residues: CASSYSGGRTDTQYF.

J is TRBJ1-5 and V is TRBV27; D ambiguous. This CDR3 is built from 18 residues. The V gene lost 8 bases and the J gene lost 5 bases, with 28 bases spanning the gap. Germline CDR1 and CDR2: MNHEY and SMNVEV (reference sequence). CDR3 sequence: CASALLAHWTDIYQPQHF. In DNA, the CDR3 is TGTGCCAGCGCCCTCCTCGCACATTGGACGGATATTTATCAGCCCCAGCATTTT.

This chain uses TRBV5-4 with TRBJ1-2; the D is unclear. Trimming cost V 0 bases and J 5 bases, with 8 bases left between them. The CDR3 has 13 amino acids. Germline loops: CDR1 SGHNT, CDR2 YYREEE (reference sequence). CDR3 in amino acids: CASSLGAEYGYTF. The CDR3, as DNA: TGTGCCAGCAGCTTGGGGGCGGAGTATGGCTACACCTTC.